Below, 21 T cell receptor beta chains from the same sample are listed, as sequenced in a study of blood T cell repertoires in COVID-19. This table comes from immunoSEQ multiplex PCR, and its TCRdb copy is limited to in-frame clones, with some not included. The sample carries approximately 36,000 clones, around 74% recorded once. The source material was peripheral blood. Receptor source: a man between 65 and 80 years old with COVID-19, enrolled during active disease.

This chain joins TRBV30 and TRBJ2-1; 9 bases agree with TRBD2. Losses at the gene ends were 7 bases for V and 7 bases for J; bases not matched to a gene: 11. Germline V gene sequence: CDR1 GTSNPN, CDR2 SVGIG (reference sequence). The CDR3 covers 14 residues. The CDR3 is CASQGLALGNEQFF. Written as DNA, the CDR3 is TGTGCCTCCCAGGGACTAGCTCTTGGGAATGAGCAGTTCTTC.

This clone was counted a few times. The V gene is TRBV7-2, the J gene TRBJ1-4; no clear D gene. The CDR3 sequence is 13 residues long. V was cut by 3 bases and J by 5 bases, with 7 bases left in between. Germline V gene data show CDR1 as SGHTA and CDR2 as FQGNSA. The CDR3 region has the DNA TGTGCCAGCAGCTTTGATCGGAATGAAAAACTGTTTTTT. Its translation is CASSFDRNEKLFF.

This clone was seen only once. The V call is TRBV5-6, the J call TRBJ2-7, with 9 bases aligning to TRBD1. The V gene's germline CDR1 is SGHDT and CDR2 YYEEEE. The CDR3 runs 15 residues. V gave up 4 bases and J gave up 1 base; unmatched junction bases: 6. The CDR3 nucleotides are TGTGCCAGCAGCAATGGACAGGGGAGGTCCTACGAGCAGTACTTC. It specifies CASSNGQGRSYEQYF.

This clone was seen once. This chain's CDR3 is CASSYSRGANQPQHF. CDR3 DNA: TGTGCCAGCAGTTACTCTCGGGGGGCCAATCAGCCCCAGCATTTT. The gene calls are TRBV6-5 and TRBJ1-5; D might be TRBD1 (6 bases). Looked up from germline, CDR1 is MNHEY and CDR2 is SVGAGI. The CDR3 loop spans 15 amino acids. Trimming shortened V by 0 bases and J by 3 bases, and 9 bases separated the two germline ends.

This clone was recorded only once. This sequence joins TRBV19 and TRBJ1-5; 12 bases match TRBD1. The CDR3 contains 17 residues. V was pared by 6 bases and J by 4 bases, with 10 bases of the junction left unmatched. In germline, CDR1 is LNHDA, CDR2 SQIVND (reference sequence). The CDR3 nucleotides read TGTGCCAGTAGATTCGGGACAGGGGGCTTAGGGAATCAGCCCCAGCATTTT. Encoded protein: CASRFGTGGLGNQPQHF.

The chain recombines TRBV2 with TRBJ2-1; D may be TRBD1 (6 bases). There are 12 residues in the CDR3. Germline loops: CDR1 SNHLY, CDR2 FYNNEI. The CDR3, as DNA: TGTGCTATCACAGGGAGCAGCGATGAGCAGTTCTTC. Its translation: CAITGSSDEQFF. Combining the CDR3 with reference TRBV2 and TRBJ2-1 gives the whole variable domain EPEVTQTPSHQVTQMGQEVILRCVPISNHLYFYWYRQILGQKVEFLVSFYNNEISEKSEIFDDQFSVERPDGSNFTLKIRSTKLEDSAMYFCAITGSSDEQFFGPGTRLTVL.

The chain carries TRBV19 and TRBJ2-1; 7 bases map to TRBD2. Trimming cost V 3 bases and J 7 bases; bases outside gene matches: 12. Germline lookup yields CDR1 LNHDA and CDR2 SQIVND (reference sequence). This CDR3 region has 16 residues. DNA for the CDR3: TGTGCCAGTAGTATGAGTCTTGTCGGGAGGAGGAATGAGCAGTTCTTC. Translation: CASSMSLVGRRNEQFF. The whole variable domain, remainder taken from reference TRBV19 and TRBJ2-1, is DGGITQSPKYLFRKEGQNVTLSCEQNLNHDAMYWYRQDPGQGLRLIYYSQIVNDFQKGDIAEGYSVSREKKESFPLTVTSAQKNPTAFYLCASSMSLVGRRNEQFFGPGTRLTVL.

The chain links TRBV9 to TRBJ2-1; maybe TRBD2 (6 bases). The CDR3 has 16 residues. Between the trimmed V and J ends, which lost 4 bases and 3 bases, there was a span of 17 bases. Germline CDR1 SGDLS, CDR2 YYNGEE. The CDR3 sequence is CASSPHSGRNYNEQFF. The CDR3 coding sequence is TGTGCCAGCAGCCCCCATAGCGGAAGAAACTACAATGAGCAGTTCTTC. Combining the CDR3 with reference TRBV9 and TRBJ2-1 gives the whole variable domain DSGVTQTPKHLITATGQRVTLRCSPRSGDLSVYWYQQSLDQGLQFLIQYYNGEERAKGNILERFSAQQFPDLHSELNLSSLELGDSALYFCASSPHSGRNYNEQFFGPGTRLTVL.

The chain joins TRBV10-3 to TRBJ2-5; 8 nucleotides align to TRBD2. This CDR3 is 16 amino acids long. Per the germline V gene, CDR1 is ENHRY and CDR2 is SYGVKD. Unmatched junction bases numbered 10, after V lost 2 bases and J lost 5 bases. CDR3 sequence (DNA): TGTGCCATCAGTGAGATTGGGAGCGGGGGCGGTGAGACCCAGTACTTC. Translated: CAISEIGSGGGETQYF.

This chain's CDR3 is CASTPARLGASSYEQYF. The DNA of the CDR3 is TGTGCCAGCACCCCCGCTAGATTGGGGGCTAGTAGTTACGAGCAGTACTTC. The rearrangement joins TRBV27 to TRBJ2-7; D may be TRBD1 (6 bases). V lost 7 bases and J 4 bases, leaving 26 bases between the germline ends. The CDR3 totals 17 residues. Germline CDR1 and CDR2: MNHEY and SMNVEV (reference sequence).

The chain recombines TRBV20-1 with TRBJ1-1; D not certain. Trimming pared 6 bases from V and 2 bases from J, leaving 7 bases between. This CDR3 is built from 11 residues. Germline CDR1 is DFQATT and CDR2 is SNEGSKA (reference sequence). The CDR3 spells CSATDNTEAFF. CDR3 in DNA: TGCAGTGCAACAGATAACACTGAAGCTTTCTTT.

V usage is TRBV25-1 and J usage is TRBJ1-6; TRBD1 agrees at 8 bases. V gave up 2 bases and J gave up 10 bases; unmatched junction bases: 4. The CDR3 has 14 amino acids. Germline V CDR1 and CDR2: MGHDK, SYGVNS. The CDR3 sequence is CASSEPGQGSPLHF. The CDR3 nucleotides read TGTGCCAGCAGTGAACCAGGACAGGGCTCACCCCTCCACTTT.

The rearrangement links TRBV5-1 to TRBJ1-2; TRBD1 might be the D (5 bases). Germline-derived CDR1 and CDR2 are SGHRS and YFSETQ. There are 16 residues in the CDR3. V dropped 2 bases and J dropped 0 bases, with 14 bases sitting between them. CDR3 in DNA: TGCGCCAGCAGCTTAAGGCAGGGACTAGCTAACTATGGCTACACCTTC. Encoded protein: CASSLRQGLANYGYTF.

The J gene is TRBJ1-2, the V gene TRBV11-2, with D uncertain. The ends were cut back, 1 base at V and 4 bases at J, with 7 bases in the middle. Germline values: CDR1 SGHAT, CDR2 FQNNGV. The CDR3 is 13 amino acids. This chain's CDR3 is CASSLVQSYGYTF. Written as DNA, the CDR3 is TGTGCCAGCAGCTTAGTCCAGTCCTATGGCTACACCTTC.

The V and J genes are TRBV5-4 and TRBJ2-7; 8 nucleotides align to TRBD1. This CDR3 has 13 residues. Trimming cost V 3 bases and J 5 bases; bases outside gene matches: 4. Germline CDR1 reads SGHNT; CDR2 reads YYREEE (reference sequence). CDR3 nucleotide sequence: TGTGCCAGCAGCTGGACGACAGGGGACGAGCAGTACTTC. Translated: CASSWTTGDEQYF.

The chain combines TRBV30 with TRBJ1-6; 9 nucleotides match TRBD1. The germline V gene encodes CDR1 GTSNPN and CDR2 SVGIG (reference sequence). This CDR3 spans 12 amino acids. V was pared by 7 bases and J by 10 bases, with 5 bases of the junction left unmatched. CDR3 amino acids: CASSGTGSPLHF. The CDR3 bases are TGTGCCTCCTCCGGGACAGGGTCACCCCTCCACTTT. Looking up the rest from reference TRBV30 and TRBJ1-6 gives the full variable domain: SQTIHQWPATLVQPVGSPLSLECTVEGTSNPNLYWYRQAAGRGLQLLFYSVGIGQISSEVPQNLSASRPQDRQFILSSKKLLLSDSGFYLCASSGTGSPLHFGNGTRLTVT.

This chain links TRBV2 with TRBJ2-5, with a weak D call TRBD1 (6 bases). The V and J ends lost 4 bases and 4 bases respectively, with 13 bases between them. CDR3 length: 14 amino acids. Germline V gene lookup returns CDR1 SNHLY and CDR2 FYNNEI. The CDR3 is CASSALQGIETQYF. The DNA for the CDR3 is TGTGCCAGCAGTGCCCTACAGGGAATAGAGACCCAGTACTTC.

The chain joins TRBV7-9 to TRBJ2-7; D is perhaps TRBD1 (6 bases). Germline V CDR1 and CDR2: SEHNR, FQNEAQ (reference sequence). Between the trimmed V and J ends, which lost 5 bases and 2 bases, there was a span of 13 bases. This CDR3 spans 14 amino acids. CDR3 loop: CASSLLGATYEQYF. The CDR3 DNA reads TGTGCCAGCAGCCTCCTGGGGGCTACCTACGAGCAGTACTTC. Full variable domain (missing parts from reference TRBV7-9 and TRBJ2-7): DTGVSQNPRHKITKRGQNVTFRCDPISEHNRLYWYRQTLGQGPEFLTYFQNEAQLEKSRLLSDRFSAERPKGSFSTLEIQRTEQGDSAMYLCASSLLGATYEQYFGPGTRLTVT.

V usage is TRBV4-2 and J usage is TRBJ1-1; D unresolved. V was trimmed by 0 bases and J by 5 bases, leaving 7 bases between them. Per germline, CDR1 LGHNA and CDR2 YNFKEQ. The CDR3 runs to 13 residues. CDR3 DNA: TGTGCCAGCAGCCAAGACGTCGGTACTGAAGCTTTCTTT. Amino acids: CASSQDVGTEAFF.

Here the CDR3 reads CAGRRSLNTGELFF. In nucleotides, the CDR3 is TGTGCCGGCAGGAGGTCGCTAAACACCGGGGAGCTGTTTTTT. The rearrangement joins TRBV19 to TRBJ2-2, with D maybe TRBD2 (5 bases). Germline V lookup: CDR1 LNHDA, CDR2 SQIVND (reference sequence). There are 14 residues in the CDR3. V lost 11 bases and J lost 2, with 15 bases in between.

The chain combines TRBV27 with TRBJ2-7, with 9 bases identical to TRBD2. The CDR3 totals 15 residues. Germline V gene data show CDR1 as MNHEY and CDR2 as SMNVEV (reference sequence). Germline trimming cut 2 bases from V and 5 bases from J; bases unmatched to any gene: 7. CDR3 nucleotides: TGTGCCAGCAGTTTAGGTAGCGGGAGAATGCACGAGCAGTACTTC. Protein product: CASSLGSGRMHEQYF.